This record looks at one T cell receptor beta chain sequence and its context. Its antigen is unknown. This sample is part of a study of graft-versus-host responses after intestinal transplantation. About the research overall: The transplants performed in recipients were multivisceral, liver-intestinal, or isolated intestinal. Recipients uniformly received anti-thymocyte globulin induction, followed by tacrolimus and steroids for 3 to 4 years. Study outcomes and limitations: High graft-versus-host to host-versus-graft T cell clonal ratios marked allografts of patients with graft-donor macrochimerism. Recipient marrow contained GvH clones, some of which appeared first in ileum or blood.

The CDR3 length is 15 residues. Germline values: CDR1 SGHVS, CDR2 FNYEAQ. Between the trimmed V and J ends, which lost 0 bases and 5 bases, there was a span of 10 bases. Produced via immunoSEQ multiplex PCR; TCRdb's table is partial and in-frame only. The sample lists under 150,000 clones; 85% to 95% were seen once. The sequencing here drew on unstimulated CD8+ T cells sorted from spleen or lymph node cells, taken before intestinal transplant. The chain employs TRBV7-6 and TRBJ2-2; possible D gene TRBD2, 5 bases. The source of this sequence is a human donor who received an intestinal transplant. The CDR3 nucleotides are TGTGCCAGCAGCTTAGCGATCCCGGGAACCGGGGAGCTGTTTTTT. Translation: CASSLAIPGTGELFF.